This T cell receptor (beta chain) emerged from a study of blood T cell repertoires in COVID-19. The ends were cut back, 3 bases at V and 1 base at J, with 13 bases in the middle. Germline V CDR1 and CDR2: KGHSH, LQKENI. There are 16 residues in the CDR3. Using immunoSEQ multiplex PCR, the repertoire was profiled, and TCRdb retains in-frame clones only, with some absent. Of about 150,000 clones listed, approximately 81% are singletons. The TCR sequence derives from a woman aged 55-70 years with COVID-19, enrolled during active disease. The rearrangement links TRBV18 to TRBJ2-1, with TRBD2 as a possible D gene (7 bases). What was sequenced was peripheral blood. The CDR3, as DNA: TGTGCCAGCTCACCTTCCAGGGGAGGGTCCTACAATGAGCAGTTCTTC. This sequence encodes CASSPSRGGSYNEQFF.